This TCR beta chain stems from a study of memory CD4+ T cells and cytomegalovirus serostatus. This clone was counted a few times. Assay used: immunoSEQ multiplex PCR; TCRdb lists only in-frame clones, some missing. This sample has 45,000 to 65,000 clones, with over 65% found just once. Single viable CD3+CD4+CD8-CD45RO+ cells were sorted as the memory CD4+ T cells. Germline CDR1 and CDR2: SEHNR and FQNEAQ (reference sequence). V shed 5 bases, J shed 2 bases, and the junction held 4 bases outside the gene matches. The CDR3 runs to 15 residues. Sequenced: memory CD4+ T cells from blood. The sequence was obtained from an adult in good health and CMV-seronegative. The J gene is TRBJ1-5, the V gene TRBV7-9; 9 bases map to TRBD1. The CDR3 sequence is CASSATGGGNQPQHF. In DNA, the CDR3 is TGTGCCAGCAGCGCCACAGGGGGCGGCAATCAGCCCCAGCATTTT. Drawing the rest from reference TRBV7-9 and TRBJ1-5, the complete variable domain is DTGVSQNPRHKITKRGQNVTFRCDPISEHNRLYWYRQTLGQGPEFLTYFQNEAQLEKSRLLSDRFSAERPKGSFSTLEIQRTEQGDSAMYLCASSATGGGNQPQHFGDGTRLSIL.